This T cell receptor (beta chain) originates from a study of Graves' ophthalmopathy and Graves' hyperthyroidism. Study as a whole: Specimen type is peripheral blood, obtained at initial diagnosis before any treatment.

Study-wide findings and caveats: Blood also harbored most expanded thyroid clonotypes above 0.001 frequency.

In its sample, this clonotype was seen many times. No antigen is known for it. The J segment lost 5 bases and the V segment lost 8 bases, leaving 12 bases of the junction unmatched. In germline, CDR1 is SNHLY, CDR2 FYNNEI. The CDR3 sequence is 15 residues long. The authors amplified TCR beta CDR3 regions, and they did so from RNA transcripts for repertoire sequencing. HTBI-primed first-round RT-PCR preceded second-round multiplex PCR. One entry per CDR3 protein results from TCRdb running MiXCR on the multiplex PCR reads. The table shows roughly 350,000 distinct CDR3 sequences, with 15% to 20% occurring only once.

Sequenced material: peripheral blood. The receptor was isolated from an adult woman with stable Graves' hyperthyroidism. The V call is TRBV2, the J call TRBJ2-5, with 9 bases that match TRBD1. CDR3 nucleotides: TGTGCCAGCGGAAGCGGACAGGGGCCAGGGGAGACCCAGTACTTC. Translated, it gives CASGSGQGPGETQYF.